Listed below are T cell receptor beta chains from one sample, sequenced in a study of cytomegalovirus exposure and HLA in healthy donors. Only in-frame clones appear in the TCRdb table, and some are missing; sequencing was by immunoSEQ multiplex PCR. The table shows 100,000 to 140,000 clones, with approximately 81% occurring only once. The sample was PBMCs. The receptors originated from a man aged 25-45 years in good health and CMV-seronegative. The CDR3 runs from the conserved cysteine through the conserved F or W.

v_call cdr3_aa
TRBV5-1 CASSLDGAGANVLTF
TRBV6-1 CASNQGTYEQYF
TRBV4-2 CASSYWGSGGYEQYF
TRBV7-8 CASSLRTEGETQYF
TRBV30 CAWSLPGQTYSNQPQHF
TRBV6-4 CASSQGASTDTQYF
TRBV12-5 CASGLDPGRGAFF
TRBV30 CAWSVGGDNQPQHF
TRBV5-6 CASSPGTAYTEAFF
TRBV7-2 CASSSRLEAGELFF
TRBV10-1 CASSEPGTSGGAGATDTQYF
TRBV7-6 CASSPVRGLTDTQYF
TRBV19 CASTATGGIYEQYF
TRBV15 CATSRDRQGGEQYF
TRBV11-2 CASSLGGTGELFF
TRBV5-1 CASSSPDRREQFF
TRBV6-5 CASSYSPREKLFF
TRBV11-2 CASSLYRQTGNTIYF
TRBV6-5 CASSLGGDESYEQYF
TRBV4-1 CASSHLQAGMDYGYTF
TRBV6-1 CASSDPRGAGANVLTF
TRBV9 CASSQSGGSYNEQFF
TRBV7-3 CASSWTGGTEQFF
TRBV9 CASTRGLAGEETQYF
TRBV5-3 CARSLGTPIPTANGYTF
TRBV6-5 CASGASTFSSYEQYF
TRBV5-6 CASSLGHVQETQYF
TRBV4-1 CASSQAGAAWDQPQHF
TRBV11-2 CASSLVGDRGFGYTF
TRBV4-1 CASSLGTAYEQYF
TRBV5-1 CASSLEGLEQYF
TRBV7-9 CASSLAHGDQPQHF
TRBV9 CASSVMNTEAFF
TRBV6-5 CASSGAPGAGTEAFF
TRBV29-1 CSVEDLATAKNIQYF
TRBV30 CAWARQGGNTEAFF
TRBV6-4 CASSDSGSPYNEQFF
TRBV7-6 CASSLAVDTQYF
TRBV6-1 CATDSDSPLHF
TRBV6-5 CASSWTGPSGETQYF
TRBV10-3 CAISDSLGAEALHF
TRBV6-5 CATRQGEGGELFF
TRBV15 CATSGTPGAHQPQHF
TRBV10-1 CASSERGLRGEQYF
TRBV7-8 CASSLLRAGVTDTQYF
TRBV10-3 CATEGGTGGKDTEAFF
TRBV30 CAWSVLSSYEQYF
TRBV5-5 CASSLGLAVTYNEQFF
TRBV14 CASSPDDRVNQPQHF
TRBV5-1 CASSPYGPGGNSPLHF